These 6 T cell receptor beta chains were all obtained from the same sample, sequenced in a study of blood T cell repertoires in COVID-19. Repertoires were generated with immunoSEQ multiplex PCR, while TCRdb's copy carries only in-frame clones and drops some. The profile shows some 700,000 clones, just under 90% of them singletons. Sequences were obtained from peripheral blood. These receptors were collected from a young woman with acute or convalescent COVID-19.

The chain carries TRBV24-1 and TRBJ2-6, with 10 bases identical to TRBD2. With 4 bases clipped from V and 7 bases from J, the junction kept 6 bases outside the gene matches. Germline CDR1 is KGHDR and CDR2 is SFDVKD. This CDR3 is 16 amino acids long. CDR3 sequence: CATSDSGGGQANVLTF. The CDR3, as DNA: TGTGCCACCAGTGACAGCGGGGGGGGTCAAGCCAACGTCCTGACTTTC.

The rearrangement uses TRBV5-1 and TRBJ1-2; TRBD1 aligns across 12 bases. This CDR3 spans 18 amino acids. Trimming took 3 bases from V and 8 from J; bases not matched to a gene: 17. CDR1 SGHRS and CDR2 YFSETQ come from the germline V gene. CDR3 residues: CASSSLRGQGAAYQGYTF. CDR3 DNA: TGCGCCAGCAGCTCCTTGAGGGGACAGGGGGCTGCCTATCAAGGCTACACCTTC.

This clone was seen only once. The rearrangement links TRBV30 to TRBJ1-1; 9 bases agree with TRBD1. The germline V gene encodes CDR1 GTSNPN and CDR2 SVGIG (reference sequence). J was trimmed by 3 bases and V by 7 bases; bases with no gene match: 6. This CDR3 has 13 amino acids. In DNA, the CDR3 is TGTGCCTCTAACAGGGGGCGCGACACTGAAGCTTTCTTT. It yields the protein CASNRGRDTEAFF.

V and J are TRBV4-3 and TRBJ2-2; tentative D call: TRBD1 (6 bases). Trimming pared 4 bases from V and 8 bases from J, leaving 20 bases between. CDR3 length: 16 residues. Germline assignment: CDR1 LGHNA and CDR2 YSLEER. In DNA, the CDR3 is TGCGCCAGCAGCCCTGGGGTGAAGGGGGAATATGGGGAGCTGTTTTTT. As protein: CASSPGVKGEYGELFF.

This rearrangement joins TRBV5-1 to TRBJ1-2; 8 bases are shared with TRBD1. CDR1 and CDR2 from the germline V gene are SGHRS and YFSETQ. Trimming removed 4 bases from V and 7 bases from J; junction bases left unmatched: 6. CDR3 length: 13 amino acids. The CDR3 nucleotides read TGCGCCAGCAGCCCTGGACAGGGCCGTGGCTACACCTTC. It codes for CASSPGQGRGYTF.

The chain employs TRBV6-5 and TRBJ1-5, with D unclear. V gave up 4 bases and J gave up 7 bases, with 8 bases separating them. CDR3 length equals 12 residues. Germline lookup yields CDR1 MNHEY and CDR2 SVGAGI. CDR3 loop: CASSSLGQPQHF. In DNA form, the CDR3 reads TGTGCCAGCAGTTCCCTAGGACAGCCCCAGCATTTT.